The 15 T cell receptor beta chains given below trace back to one sample, sequenced in a study of cytomegalovirus exposure and HLA in healthy donors. 13 Jbeta primers and 60 Vbeta primers were used for the PCR. Sequenced by immunoSEQ multiplex PCR; TCRdb stores in-frame clones only, minus some. The sample has about 170,000 clones, about 85% seen once. The source material was PBMCs. The receptors derive from a man aged 25 to 40 in good health and CMV-seropositive.

This clone has only one observation. CDR3 sequence: CSVEKDRGPEKLFF. DNA for the CDR3: TGCAGCGTTGAAAAGGACAGGGGGCCCGAAAAACTGTTTTTT. The V gene is TRBV29-1, the J gene TRBJ1-4, with 11 nucleotides matching TRBD1. V shed 2 bases and J 8 bases; nucleotides not matched to a gene: 4. The CDR3 sequence is 14 residues long. Germline V CDR1 and CDR2: SQVTM, ANQGSEA. Variable domain in full (rest from reference TRBV29-1 and TRBJ1-4): SAVISQKPSRDICQRGTSLTIQCQVDSQVTMMFWYRQQPGQSLTLIATANQGSEATYESGFVIDKFPISRPNLTFSTLTVSNMSPEDSSIYLCSVEKDRGPEKLFFGSGTQLSVL.

This sequence joins TRBV19 and TRBJ2-1, with 9 bases aligning to TRBD2. CDR3 length: 15 amino acids. Germline V gene data show CDR1 as LNHDA and CDR2 as SQIVND (reference sequence). After removal of 1 base from V and 4 bases from J, the junction contained 2 bases not matched to a gene. The CDR3 sequence: CASSIASGEYNEQFF. DNA for the CDR3: TGTGCCAGTAGTATAGCTAGCGGGGAATACAATGAGCAGTTCTTC.

This chain connects TRBV6-7 to TRBJ1-1; D remains unclear. TRBV6-7 is reported as an ORF; its role is uncertain. This CDR3 spans 13 amino acids. V was trimmed by 7 bases and J by 5 bases, leaving 14 bases between them. DNA for the CDR3: TGTGCCAGCATCGAAAGGGAGGAAACTGAAGCTTTCTTT. Its protein is CASIEREETEAFF.

The chain links TRBV4-2 to TRBJ2-7; D call uncertain. The ends were cut back, 4 bases at V and 5 bases at J, with 12 bases in the middle. The CDR3 runs to 13 residues. Germline CDR1 is LGHNA and CDR2 is YNFKEQ. The CDR3, as DNA: TGTGCCAGCAGCCTGCGCCTTACCCACGAGCAGTACTTC. This translates into CASSLRLTHEQYF.

The chain carries TRBV5-3 and TRBJ2-3, with unresolved D. TRBV5-3 carries the ORF label, with uncertain function. V was cut by 4 bases and J by 2 bases, with 20 bases left in between. The CDR3 contains 17 residues. Written as DNA, the CDR3 is TGTGCCAGAAGCCCAGTTAGAAAGGTCGGGTACACAGATACGCAGTATTTT. Residues: CARSPVRKVGYTDTQYF.

The chain joins TRBV6-6 to TRBJ1-5; TRBD1 agrees at 8 bases. The length of the CDR3 is 15 residues. Per germline, CDR1 MNHNY and CDR2 SVGAGI (reference sequence). V lost 4 bases to trimming and J lost 1 base; unmatched junction nucleotides: 3. CDR3 amino acids: CASSFRTGSNQPQHF. Written as DNA, the CDR3 is TGTGCCAGCAGTTTTCGGACAGGGAGCAATCAGCCCCAGCATTTT.

The chain couples TRBV11-2 to TRBJ1-2; 7 bases fit TRBD1. V lost 3 bases, J lost 8 bases, and 6 bases stayed unmatched. The CDR3 length is 13 residues. Germline V CDR1 and CDR2: SGHAT, FQNNGV. The CDR3, as DNA: TGTGCCAGCAGCTTGTCAGGGGGAGGAGGCTACACCTTC. Protein sequence: CASSLSGGGGYTF.

This clone was observed once. V and J are TRBV7-3 and TRBJ2-2; D call uncertain. Per the germline V gene, CDR1 is SGHTA and CDR2 is FQGTGA. V lost 2 bases and J 2 bases, leaving 6 bases between the germline ends. The CDR3 extends over 14 amino acids. The CDR3 here is CASSLGVNTGELFF. DNA of the CDR3: TGTGCCAGCAGCTTAGGAGTTAACACCGGGGAGCTGTTTTTT.

The chain combines TRBV7-2 with TRBJ2-7; 8 nucleotides align to TRBD1. The V and J ends lost 4 bases and 0 bases, in that order; junction bases with no gene match: 5. The CDR3 runs 15 residues. Germline V gene lookup returns CDR1 SGHTA and CDR2 FQGNSA. The CDR3 region is CASSSRGPSSYEQYF. The CDR3 DNA reads as TGTGCCAGCAGCTCCAGGGGGCCTAGCTCCTACGAGCAGTACTTC.

The V call is TRBV7-2, the J call TRBJ2-1; TRBD2 matches 11 bases. Germline CDR1 reads SGHTA; CDR2 reads FQGNSA. The V and J ends lost 2 bases and 9 bases, in that order; junction bases with no gene match: 12. CDR3 size: 17 residues. The CDR3 DNA follows: TGTGCCAGCAGCTTAAATTTAATACTAGCGGGAGCCGCTGAGCAGTTCTTC. Translated, it gives CASSLNLILAGAAEQFF. Supplemented by reference TRBV7-2 and TRBJ2-1, the full variable domain reads GAGVSQSPSNKVTEKGKDVELRCDPISGHTALYWYRQSLGQGLEFLIYFQGNSAPDKSGLPSDRFSAERTGGSVSTLTIQRTQQEDSAVYLCASSLNLILAGAAEQFFGPGTRLTVL.

The chain couples TRBV2 to TRBJ2-1, with 7 bases lining up with TRBD1. In germline, CDR1 is SNHLY, CDR2 FYNNEI. This CDR3 region has 15 residues. The V gene end was trimmed by 4 bases and the J gene end by 4 bases; junction bases not matched to a gene: 7. CDR3 in DNA: TGTGCCAGCAGTGCCGCCGGGACAGATTACAATGAGCAGTTCTTC. Its translation: CASSAAGTDYNEQFF.

V usage is TRBV11-3 and J usage is TRBJ2-1; D call uncertain. This CDR3 contains 14 residues. Trimming shortened V by 5 bases and J by 3 bases, and 11 bases separated the two germline ends. The V gene's germline CDR1 is SGHNT and CDR2 YENEEA. CDR3 amino acids: CASSPRSLYNEQFF. Written as DNA, the CDR3 is TGTGCCAGCAGCCCCCGCTCACTCTACAATGAGCAGTTCTTC.

The chain links TRBV5-1 to TRBJ1-5, with D tentatively TRBD1 (6 bases). V lost 0 bases and J lost 5, with 12 bases in between. This CDR3 region has 15 residues. CDR1 is SGHRS, CDR2 YFSETQ, per germline. The CDR3 DNA is TGCGCCAGCAGCTTGGAAGGGGGACCCCATCAGCCCCAGCATTTT. Its protein is CASSLEGGPHQPQHF.

V is TRBV6-5 and J is TRBJ2-1; 8 nucleotides align to TRBD2. Germline CDR1 MNHEY, CDR2 SVGAGI. CDR3 length: 14 residues. V shed 2 bases and J 10 bases; nucleotides not matched to a gene: 7. CDR3 sequence: CASSYNGRGTEQFF. As DNA, the CDR3 is TGTGCCAGCAGTTACAACGGGAGGGGTACAGAGCAGTTCTTC.

This rearrangement joins TRBV5-1 to TRBJ2-1; a weak D match, TRBD2 (5 bases). The CDR3 sequence is 15 residues long. V dropped 1 base and J dropped 4 bases, with 12 bases sitting between them. Germline CDR1 is SGHRS and CDR2 is YFSETQ. The CDR3, as DNA: TGCGCCAGCAGCTTGTCTCCCGGGATGTACAATGAGCAGTTCTTC. This translates into CASSLSPGMYNEQFF.